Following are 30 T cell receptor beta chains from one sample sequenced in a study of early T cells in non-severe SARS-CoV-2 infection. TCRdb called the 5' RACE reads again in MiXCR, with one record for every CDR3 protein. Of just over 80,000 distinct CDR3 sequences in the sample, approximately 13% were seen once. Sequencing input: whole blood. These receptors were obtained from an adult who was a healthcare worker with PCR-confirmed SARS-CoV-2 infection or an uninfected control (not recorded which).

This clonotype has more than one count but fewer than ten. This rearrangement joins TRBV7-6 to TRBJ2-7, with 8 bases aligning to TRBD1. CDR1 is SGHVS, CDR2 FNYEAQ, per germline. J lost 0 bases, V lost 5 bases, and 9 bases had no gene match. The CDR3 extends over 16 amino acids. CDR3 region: CASSPKPTGDSYEQYF. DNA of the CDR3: TGTGCCAGCAGCCCCAAGCCGACAGGGGACTCCTACGAGCAGTACTTC.

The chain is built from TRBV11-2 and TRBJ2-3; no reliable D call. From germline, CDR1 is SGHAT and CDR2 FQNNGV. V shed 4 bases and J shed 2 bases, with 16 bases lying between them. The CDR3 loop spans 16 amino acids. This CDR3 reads CASSSGRVQHTDTQYF. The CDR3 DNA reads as TGTGCCAGCAGCTCCGGGCGAGTACAGCACACAGATACGCAGTATTTT.

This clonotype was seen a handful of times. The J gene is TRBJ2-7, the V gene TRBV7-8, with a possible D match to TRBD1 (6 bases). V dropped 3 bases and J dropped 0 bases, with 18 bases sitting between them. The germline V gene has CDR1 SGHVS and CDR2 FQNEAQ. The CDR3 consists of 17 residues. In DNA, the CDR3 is TGTGCCAGCAGCTTCCCCCGGGGACACCGGAGCTCCTACGAGCAGTACTTC. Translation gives CASSFPRGHRSSYEQYF. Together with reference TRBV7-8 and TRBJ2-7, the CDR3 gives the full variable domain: GAGVSQSPRYKVAKRGQDVALRCDPISGHVSLFWYQQALGQGPEFLTYFQNEAQLDKSGLPSDRFFAERPEGSVSTLKIQRTQQEDSAVYLCASSFPRGHRSSYEQYFGPGTRLTVT.

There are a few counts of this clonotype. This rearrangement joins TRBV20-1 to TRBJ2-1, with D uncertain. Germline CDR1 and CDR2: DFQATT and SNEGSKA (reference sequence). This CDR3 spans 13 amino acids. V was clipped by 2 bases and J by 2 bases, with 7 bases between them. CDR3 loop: CSARPLTYNEQFF. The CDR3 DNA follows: TGCAGTGCTAGACCCCTCACCTACAATGAGCAGTTCTTC.

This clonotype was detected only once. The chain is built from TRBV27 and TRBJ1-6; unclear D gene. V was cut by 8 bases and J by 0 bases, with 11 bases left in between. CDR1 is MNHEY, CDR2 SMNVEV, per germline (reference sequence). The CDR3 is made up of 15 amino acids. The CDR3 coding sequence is TGTGCCAGCCGATTCAGTAGCTCCTATAATTCACCCCTCCACTTT. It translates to CASRFSSSYNSPLHF.

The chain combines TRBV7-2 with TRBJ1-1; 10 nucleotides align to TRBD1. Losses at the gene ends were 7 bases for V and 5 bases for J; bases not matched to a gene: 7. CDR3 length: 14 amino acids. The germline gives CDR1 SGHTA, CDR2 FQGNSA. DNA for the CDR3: TGTACCAGCACCCCGGGACAGGGGAGGACTGAAGCTTTCTTT. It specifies CTSTPGQGRTEAFF.

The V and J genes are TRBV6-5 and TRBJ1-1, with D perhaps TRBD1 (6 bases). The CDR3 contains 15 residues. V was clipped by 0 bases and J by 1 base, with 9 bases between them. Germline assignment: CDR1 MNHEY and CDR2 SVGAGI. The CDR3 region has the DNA TGTGCCAGCAGTTACTCCGTGGGGGCGAACACTGAAGCTTTCTTT. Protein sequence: CASSYSVGANTEAFF.

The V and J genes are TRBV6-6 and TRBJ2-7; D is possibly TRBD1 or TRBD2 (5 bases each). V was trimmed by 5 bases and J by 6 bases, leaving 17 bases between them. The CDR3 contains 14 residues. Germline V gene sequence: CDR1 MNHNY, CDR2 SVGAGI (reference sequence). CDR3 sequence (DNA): TGTGCCAGCAGTCGGGACGCCGGGGTCGTCGAGCAGTACTTC. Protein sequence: CASSRDAGVVEQYF.

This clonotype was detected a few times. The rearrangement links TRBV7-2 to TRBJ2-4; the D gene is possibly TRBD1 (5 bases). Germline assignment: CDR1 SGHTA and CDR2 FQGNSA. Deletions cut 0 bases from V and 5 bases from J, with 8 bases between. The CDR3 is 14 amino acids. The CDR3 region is CASSLAVTENIQYF. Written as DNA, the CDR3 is TGTGCCAGCAGCTTAGCTGTGACAGAAAACATTCAGTACTTC. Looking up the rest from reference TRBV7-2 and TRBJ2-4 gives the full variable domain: GAGVSQSPSNKVTEKGKDVELRCDPISGHTALYWYRQSLGQGLEFLIYFQGNSAPDKSGLPSDRFSAERTGGSVSTLTIQRTQQEDSAVYLCASSLAVTENIQYFGAGTRLSVL.

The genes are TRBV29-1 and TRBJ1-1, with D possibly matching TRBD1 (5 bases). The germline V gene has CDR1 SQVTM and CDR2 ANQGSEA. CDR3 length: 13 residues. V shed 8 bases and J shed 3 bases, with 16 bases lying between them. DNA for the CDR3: TGCAGCTTCTCCCGGGGGGGGGACACTGAAGCTTTCTTT. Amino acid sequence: CSFSRGGDTEAFF. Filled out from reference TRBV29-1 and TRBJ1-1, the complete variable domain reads SAVISQKPSRDICQRGTSLTIQCQVDSQVTMMFWYRQQPGQSLTLIATANQGSEATYESGFVIDKFPISRPNLTFSTLTVSNMSPEDSSIYLCSFSRGGDTEAFFGQGTRLTVV.

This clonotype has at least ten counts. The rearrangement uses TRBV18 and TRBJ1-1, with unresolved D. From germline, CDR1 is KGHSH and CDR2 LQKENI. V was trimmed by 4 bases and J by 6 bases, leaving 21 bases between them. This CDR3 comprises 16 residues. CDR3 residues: CASSLADRIPPPEAFF. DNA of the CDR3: TGTGCCAGCTCACTGGCAGACCGGATACCCCCCCCTGAAGCTTTCTTT.

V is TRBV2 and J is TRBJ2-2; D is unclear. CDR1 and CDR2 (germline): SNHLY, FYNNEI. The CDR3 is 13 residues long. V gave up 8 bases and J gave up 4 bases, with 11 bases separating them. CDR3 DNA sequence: TGTGCCAGCCCGAACCCCCCCACCGGGGAGCTGTTTTTT. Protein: CASPNPPTGELFF.

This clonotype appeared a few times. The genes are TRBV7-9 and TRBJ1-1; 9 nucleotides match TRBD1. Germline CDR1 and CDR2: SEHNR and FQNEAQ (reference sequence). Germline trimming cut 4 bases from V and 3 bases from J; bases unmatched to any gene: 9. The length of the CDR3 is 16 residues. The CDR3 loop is CASSYRGPLGDTEAFF. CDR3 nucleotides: TGTGCCAGCAGCTACAGGGGGCCTCTCGGGGACACTGAAGCTTTCTTT.

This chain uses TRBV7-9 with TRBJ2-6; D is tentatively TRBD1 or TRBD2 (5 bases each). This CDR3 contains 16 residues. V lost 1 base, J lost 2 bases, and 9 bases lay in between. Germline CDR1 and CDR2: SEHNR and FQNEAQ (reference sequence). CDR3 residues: CASSLVGAAGANVLTF. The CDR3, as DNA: TGTGCCAGCAGCTTAGTCGGGGCGGCTGGGGCCAACGTCCTGACTTTC.

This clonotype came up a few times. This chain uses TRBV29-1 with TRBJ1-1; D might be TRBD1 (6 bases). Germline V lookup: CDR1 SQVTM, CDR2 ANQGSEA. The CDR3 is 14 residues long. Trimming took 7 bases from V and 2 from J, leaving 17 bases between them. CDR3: CSAVIGTRNTEAFF. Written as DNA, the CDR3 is TGCAGCGCCGTCATCGGGACACGAAACACTGAAGCTTTCTTT.

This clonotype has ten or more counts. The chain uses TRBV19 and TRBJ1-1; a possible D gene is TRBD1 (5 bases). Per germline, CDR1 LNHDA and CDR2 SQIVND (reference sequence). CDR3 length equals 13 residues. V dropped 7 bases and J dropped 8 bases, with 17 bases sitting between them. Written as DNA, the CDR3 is TGTGCCAGTAACCCTCTCCCAGGGACCGAAGCTTTCTTT. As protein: CASNPLPGTEAFF.

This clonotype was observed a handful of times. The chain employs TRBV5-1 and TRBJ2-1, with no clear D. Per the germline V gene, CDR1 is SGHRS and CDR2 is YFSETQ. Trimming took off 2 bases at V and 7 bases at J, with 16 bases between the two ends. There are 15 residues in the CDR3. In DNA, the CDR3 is TGCGCCAGCAGCTTAGGGTTGCGTATTGAAAATGAGCAGTTCTTC. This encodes CASSLGLRIENEQFF.

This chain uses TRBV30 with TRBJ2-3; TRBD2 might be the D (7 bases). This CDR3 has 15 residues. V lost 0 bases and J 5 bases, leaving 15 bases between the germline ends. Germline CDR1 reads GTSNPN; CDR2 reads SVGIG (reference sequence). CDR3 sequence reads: CAWSVNPGGQDTQYF. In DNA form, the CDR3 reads TGTGCCTGGAGTGTAAATCCCGGGGGGCAAGATACGCAGTATTTT.

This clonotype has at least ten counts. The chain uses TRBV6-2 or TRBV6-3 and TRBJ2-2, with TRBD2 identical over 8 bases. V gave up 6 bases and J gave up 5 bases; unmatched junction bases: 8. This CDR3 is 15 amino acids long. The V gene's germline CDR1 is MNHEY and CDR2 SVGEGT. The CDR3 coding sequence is TGTGCCAGCAGAAATAGCGGGGTTAGGACCGGGGAGCTGTTTTTT. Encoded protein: CASRNSGVRTGELFF.

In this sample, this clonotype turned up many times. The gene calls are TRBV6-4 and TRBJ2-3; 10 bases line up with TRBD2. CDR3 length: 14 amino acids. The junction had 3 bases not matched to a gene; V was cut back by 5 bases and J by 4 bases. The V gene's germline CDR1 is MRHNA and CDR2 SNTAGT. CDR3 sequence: CASSSLAGADTQYF. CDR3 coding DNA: TGTGCCAGCAGTAGTCTAGCGGGGGCAGATACGCAGTATTTT.

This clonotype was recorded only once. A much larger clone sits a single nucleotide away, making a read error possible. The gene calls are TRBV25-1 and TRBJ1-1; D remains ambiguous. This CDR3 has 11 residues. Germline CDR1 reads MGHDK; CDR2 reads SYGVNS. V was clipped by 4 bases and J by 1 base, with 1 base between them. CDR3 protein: CASSGNTEAFF. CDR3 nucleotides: TGTGCCAGCAGTGGGAACACTGAAGCTTTCTTT.

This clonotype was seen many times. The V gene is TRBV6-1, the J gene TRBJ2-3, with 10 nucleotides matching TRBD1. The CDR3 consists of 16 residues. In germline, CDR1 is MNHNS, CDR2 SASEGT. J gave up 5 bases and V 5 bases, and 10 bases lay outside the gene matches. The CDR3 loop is CASSKQTGGGLDTQYF. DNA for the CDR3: TGTGCCAGCAGTAAGCAGACAGGGGGCGGGTTAGATACGCAGTATTTT.

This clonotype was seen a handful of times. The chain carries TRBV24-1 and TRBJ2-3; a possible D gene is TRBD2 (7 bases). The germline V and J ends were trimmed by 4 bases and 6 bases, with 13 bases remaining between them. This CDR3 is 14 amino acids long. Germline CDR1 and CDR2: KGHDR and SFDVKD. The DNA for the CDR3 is TGTGCCACCAGTGAGGCCGGGGGGCTCGATACGCAGTATTTT. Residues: CATSEAGGLDTQYF.

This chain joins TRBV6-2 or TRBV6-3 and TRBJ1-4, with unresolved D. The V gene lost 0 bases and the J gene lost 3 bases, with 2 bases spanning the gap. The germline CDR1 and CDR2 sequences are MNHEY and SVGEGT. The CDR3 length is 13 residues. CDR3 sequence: CASSYSSNEKLFF. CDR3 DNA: TGTGCCAGCAGTTACTCGTCTAATGAAAAACTGTTTTTT.

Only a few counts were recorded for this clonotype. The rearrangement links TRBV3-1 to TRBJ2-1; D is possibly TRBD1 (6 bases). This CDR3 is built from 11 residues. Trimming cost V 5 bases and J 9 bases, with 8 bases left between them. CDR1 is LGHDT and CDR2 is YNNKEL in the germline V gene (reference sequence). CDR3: CASSDRTEQFF. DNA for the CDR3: TGTGCCAGCAGCGACAGGACTGAGCAGTTCTTC.

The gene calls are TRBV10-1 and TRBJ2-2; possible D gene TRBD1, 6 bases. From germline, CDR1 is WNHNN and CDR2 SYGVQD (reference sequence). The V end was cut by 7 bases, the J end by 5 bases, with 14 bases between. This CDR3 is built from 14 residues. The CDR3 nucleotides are TGCGCCAGCACGGGACACCTTTTTACCGGGGAGCTGTTTTTT. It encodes CASTGHLFTGELFF.

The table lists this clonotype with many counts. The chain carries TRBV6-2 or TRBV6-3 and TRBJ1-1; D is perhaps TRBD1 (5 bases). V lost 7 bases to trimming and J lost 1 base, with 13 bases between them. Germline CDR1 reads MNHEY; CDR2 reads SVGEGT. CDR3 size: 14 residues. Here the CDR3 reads CASTHRGGNTEAFF. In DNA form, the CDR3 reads TGTGCCAGCACCCACCGCGGGGGGAACACTGAAGCTTTCTTT.

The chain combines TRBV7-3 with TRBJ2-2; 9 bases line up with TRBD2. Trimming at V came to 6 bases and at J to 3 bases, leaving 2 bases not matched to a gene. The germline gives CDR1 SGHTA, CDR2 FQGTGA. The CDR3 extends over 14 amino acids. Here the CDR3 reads CASRGTSYTGELFF. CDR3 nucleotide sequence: TGTGCCAGCAGGGGGACTAGCTACACCGGGGAGCTGTTTTTT.

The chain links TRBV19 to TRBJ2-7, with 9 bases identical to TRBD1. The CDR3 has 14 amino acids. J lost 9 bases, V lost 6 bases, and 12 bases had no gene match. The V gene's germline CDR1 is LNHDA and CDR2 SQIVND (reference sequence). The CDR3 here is CASSPDRGVRWQYF. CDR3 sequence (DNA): TGTGCCAGTAGCCCGGACAGGGGTGTCAGGTGGCAGTACTTC.

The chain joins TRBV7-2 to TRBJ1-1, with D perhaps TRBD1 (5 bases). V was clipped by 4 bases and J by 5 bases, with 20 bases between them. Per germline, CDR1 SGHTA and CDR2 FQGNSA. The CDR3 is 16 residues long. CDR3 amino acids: CASSSAWGLAGTEAFF. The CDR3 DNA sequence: TGTGCCAGCAGCTCCGCCTGGGGTTTAGCAGGGACTGAAGCTTTCTTT.